The rows below give T cell receptor beta chains drawn from one sample of a study of graft-versus-host responses after intestinal transplantation. Clones were sequenced by immunoSEQ multiplex PCR, and TCRdb holds only the in-frame ones, with some missing. The sample has some 10,000 clones, approximately 72% seen once. The sample in question was ileum tissue, obtained 500 to 550 days after intestinal transplant. All receptors derive from a human patient who received an intestinal transplant, so some T cells may come from the graft donor. CDR3s include the opening cysteine and the closing phenylalanine or tryptophan. The D gene is left open where the match is weak. Where a row states a size, it is once, few, many or the class of an expanded clone; other rows omit it.

V: TRBV6-1
J: TRBJ2-2
size: -
D: -
CDR3: CARSGPGPGELFF
DNA: TGTGCCCGCAGTGGACCGGGGCCCGGGGAGCTGTTTTTT

V: TRBV5-1
J: TRBJ1-5
size: -
D: -
CDR3: CASSLEMGEHHYSNQPQHF
DNA: TGCGCCAGCAGCTTGGAAATGGGGGAGCACCACTATAGCAATCAGCCCCAGCATTTT

V: TRBV6-5
J: TRBJ2-3
size: -
D: -
CDR3: CASSYGASTDTQYF
DNA: TGTGCCAGCAGTTACGGAGCTAGCACAGATACGCAGTATTTT

V: TRBV5-1
J: TRBJ1-5
size: few
D: TRBD1
CDR3: CASSLGGQVGQPQHF
DNA: TGCGCCAGCAGCTTGGGGGGACAGGTGGGTCAGCCCCAGCATTTT

V: TRBV15
J: TRBJ2-7
size: -
D: -
CDR3: CATSRAPWRGASYEQYF
DNA: TGTGCCACCAGCAGAGCTCCCTGGAGGGGGGCCTCCTACGAGCAGTACTTC

V: TRBV7-8
J: TRBJ1-3
size: -
D: -
CDR3: CASSGAYSGNTIYF
DNA: TGTGCCAGCAGCGGAGCTTACTCTGGAAACACCATATATTTT

V: TRBV11-3
J: TRBJ1-4
size: -
D: TRBD1
CDR3: CASSPRAGTATNEKLFF
DNA: TGTGCCAGCAGCCCCCGAGCGGGGACAGCAACTAATGAAAAACTGTTTTTT

V: TRBV13
J: TRBJ1-4
size: -
D: TRBD1
CDR3: CASSRGTGFNEKLFF
DNA: TGTGCCAGCAGCCGAGGGACAGGGTTTAATGAAAAACTGTTTTTT

V: TRBV5-1
J: TRBJ2-1
size: -
D: -
CDR3: CASSSSSAYNEQFF
DNA: TGCGCCAGCAGCAGTTCTAGCGCATACAATGAGCAGTTCTTC

V: TRBV27
J: TRBJ2-7
size: -
D: -
CDR3: CASSLIGTPVYEQYF
DNA: TGTGCCAGCAGTTTAATCGGGACTCCTGTCTACGAGCAGTACTTC

V: TRBV9
J: TRBJ2-7
size: -
D: -
CDR3: CASRALTGNPYEQYF
DNA: TGTGCCAGCAGGGCCCTGACAGGTAATCCCTACGAGCAGTACTTC

V: TRBV5-5
J: TRBJ1-1
size: once
D: -
CDR3: CASSFFSAGDTEAFF
DNA: TGTGCCAGCAGCTTCTTCTCGGCCGGAGACACTGAAGCTTTCTTT

V: TRBV6-1
J: TRBJ2-2
size: -
D: TRBD1
CDR3: CASSGGQGAGELFF
DNA: TGTGCCAGCAGTGGGGGACAGGGGGCCGGGGAGCTGTTTTTT

V: TRBV15
J: TRBJ2-7
size: -
D: -
CDR3: CATSHGLAYEQYF
DNA: TGTGCCACCAGTCATGGACTCGCCTACGAGCAGTACTTC

V: TRBV6-5
J: TRBJ1-2
size: -
D: -
CDR3: CASSEGQNYGYTF
DNA: TGTGCCAGCAGTGAAGGGCAAAACTATGGCTACACCTTC

V: TRBV5-8
J: TRBJ2-7
size: -
D: -
CDR3: CASSLFLSYEQYF
DNA: TGTGCCAGCAGCTTGTTCCTCAGCTACGAGCAGTACTTC

V: TRBV9
J: TRBJ2-3
size: few
D: -
CDR3: CASSALQPSTDTQYF
DNA: TGTGCCAGCAGCGCCTTACAACCGAGCACAGATACGCAGTATTTT

V: TRBV6-5
J: TRBJ2-5
size: -
D: TRBD1
CDR3: CASSSYGTGDQETQYF
DNA: TGTGCCAGCAGTTCGTACGGGACAGGGGACCAAGAGACCCAGTACTTC

V: TRBV6-6
J: TRBJ2-7
size: -
D: -
CDR3: CASSRDTYEQYF
DNA: TGTGCCAGCAGCCGGGACACCTACGAGCAGTACTTC

V: TRBV21-1
J: TRBJ2-1
size: -
D: -
CDR3: CASSAKGEQFF
DNA: TGTGCCAGCAGCGCGAAGGGTGAGCAGTTCTTC

V: TRBV11-2
J: TRBJ1-2
size: once
D: -
CDR3: CASSPADRNYGYTF
DNA: TGTGCCAGCAGCCCCGCGGACAGAAACTATGGCTACACCTTC

V: TRBV6-6
J: TRBJ2-1
size: -
D: -
CDR3: CASSPGKPSYNEQFF
DNA: TGTGCCAGCAGTCCCGGGAAGCCCTCCTACAATGAGCAGTTCTTC

V: TRBV2
J: TRBJ2-7
size: few
D: -
CDR3: CASSSGEEQYF
DNA: TGTGCCAGCAGCTCAGGGGAAGAGCAGTACTTC

V: TRBV29-1
J: TRBJ2-3
size: -
D: TRBD1
CDR3: CSGDRGPDTQYF
DNA: TGCAGCGGCGACAGGGGACCAGATACGCAGTATTTT

V: TRBV6-6
J: TRBJ2-7
size: -
D: -
CDR3: CASSYNSPYEQYF
DNA: TGTGCCAGCAGTTACAACAGTCCCTACGAGCAGTACTTC

V: TRBV7-9
J: TRBJ1-1
size: -
D: -
CDR3: CASTPWGSTTEAFF
DNA: TGTGCCAGCACCCCATGGGGGAGTACTACTGAAGCTTTCTTT

V: TRBV28
J: TRBJ2-5
size: -
D: -
CDR3: CASSFLQHQETQYF
DNA: TGTGCCAGCAGTTTCCTACAACACCAAGAGACCCAGTACTTC

V: TRBV19
J: TRBJ2-3
size: -
D: TRBD2
CDR3: CASSISGMSTDTQYF
DNA: TGTGCCAGTAGTATAAGCGGGATGAGCACAGATACGCAGTATTTT

V: TRBV15
J: TRBJ2-2
size: -
D: TRBD2
CDR3: CATSREVGGRLFF
DNA: TGTGCCACCAGCAGAGAGGTGGGCGGGAGGTTGTTTTTT

V: TRBV18
J: TRBJ2-3
size: -
D: TRBD1
CDR3: CASSPVQGAISTDTQYF
DNA: TGTGCCAGCTCACCCGTCCAGGGGGCTATATCCACAGATACGCAGTATTTT

V: TRBV15
J: TRBJ2-2
size: -
D: -
CDR3: CATSRVVYGGVLRANTGELFF
DNA: TGTGCCACCAGCAGAGTAGTATACGGCGGGGTCCTTCGCGCGAACACCGGGGAGCTGTTTTTT

V: TRBV11-2
J: TRBJ2-2
size: -
D: TRBD2
CDR3: CASSFGLAGKWPGELFF
DNA: TGTGCCAGCAGCTTCGGACTAGCGGGAAAGTGGCCCGGGGAGCTGTTTTTT

V: TRBV27
J: TRBJ2-2
size: -
D: TRBD1
CDR3: CASSRPPRDRGTGELFF
DNA: TGTGCCAGCAGTCGACCGCCCCGGGACAGGGGCACCGGGGAGCTGTTTTTT

V: TRBV10-3
J: TRBJ2-1
size: few
D: TRBD2
CDR3: CAISAGGDNEQFF
DNA: TGTGCCATCAGTGCGGGAGGGGACAATGAGCAGTTCTTC

V: TRBV6-7
J: TRBJ1-3
size: -
D: -
CDR3: CASSYSNQGSGNTIYF
DNA: TGTGCCAGCAGTTACTCCAACCAGGGCTCTGGAAACACCATATATTTT

V: TRBV5-1
J: TRBJ2-2
size: -
D: TRBD2
CDR3: CASSLAAGGNTGELFF
DNA: TGCGCCAGCAGCTTGGCCGCGGGAGGGAACACCGGGGAGCTGTTTTTT

V: TRBV30
J: TRBJ2-6
size: -
D: -
CDR3: CAWTGSLSGANVLTF
DNA: TGTGCCTGGACAGGTAGCCTCTCTGGGGCCAACGTCCTGACTTTC

V: TRBV10-1
J: TRBJ1-2
size: few
D: TRBD1
CDR3: CASSHDRASGYTF
DNA: TGCGCCAGCAGCCACGACAGGGCTAGTGGCTACACCTTC

V: TRBV5-1
J: TRBJ2-7
size: once
D: -
CDR3: CASSPEGGVRAFYEQYF
DNA: TGCGCCAGCAGCCCCGAGGGCGGGGTTAGGGCGTTCTACGAGCAGTACTTC

V: TRBV11-2
J: TRBJ2-7
size: -
D: TRBD1
CDR3: CASSLDWTGEQYF
DNA: TGTGCCAGCAGCTTAGATTGGACAGGCGAGCAGTACTTC

V: TRBV27
J: TRBJ1-2
size: -
D: -
CDR3: CASSLSGLRGYTF
DNA: TGTGCCAGCAGTTTATCAGGGTTAAGGGGCTACACCTTC

V: TRBV5-4
J: TRBJ2-2
size: -
D: -
CDR3: CASNTGTQNTGELFF
DNA: TGTGCCAGCAACACCGGGACTCAAAACACCGGGGAGCTGTTTTTT